What follows are 24 T cell receptor beta chains derived from one specimen sequenced in a study of immune cell composition in non-small cell lung cancer. Only in-frame clones appear in the TCRdb table, and some are missing; sequencing was by immunoSEQ multiplex PCR. The sample carries about 3,000 clones, more than 60% recorded once. Material for sequencing was lung tumor tissue. The source is a human donor with non-small cell lung cancer.

This clone has just one count. CDR3 region: CASSSHRDRGGYEQYF. CDR3 nucleotide sequence: TGTGCCAGCAGTTCTCACCGGGACAGGGGAGGTTACGAGCAGTACTTC. This chain uses TRBV27 with TRBJ2-7; 10 bases fit TRBD1. V gave up 4 bases and J gave up 4 bases; unmatched junction bases: 10. CDR1 is MNHEY, CDR2 SMNVEV, per germline (reference sequence). The CDR3 loop spans 16 amino acids.

The V call is TRBV11-3, the J call TRBJ2-5; 8 positions agree with TRBD2. Per germline, CDR1 SGHNT and CDR2 YENEEA. J lost 5 bases, V lost 3 bases, and 8 bases had no gene match. The CDR3 spans 15 residues. In DNA form, the CDR3 reads TGTGCCAGCAGCTTCCAAACCCGGGAGGGGGAGACCCAGTACTTC. The encoded protein is CASSFQTREGETQYF. The complete variable domain, with remaining parts taken from reference TRBV11-3 and TRBJ2-5, reads EAGVVQSPRYKIIEKKQPVAFWCNPISGHNTLYWYLQNLGQGPELLIRYENEEAVDDSQLPKDRFSAERLKGVDSTLKIQPAELGDSAVYLCASSFQTREGETQYFGPGTRLLVL.

This clone was picked up a small number of times. CDR3 amino acids: CASSLVGGTSGLYEQYF. CDR3 bases: TGCGCCAGCAGCTTAGTCGGAGGAACTAGCGGACTCTACGAGCAGTACTTC. The chain carries TRBV5-1 and TRBJ2-7; TRBD2 matches at 8 bases. Germline V gives CDR1 SGHRS, CDR2 YFSETQ. Trimming cost V 2 bases and J 3 bases; bases outside gene matches: 13. The length of the CDR3 is 17 residues. Using reference TRBV5-1 and TRBJ2-7 for the parts outside the CDR3, the full variable domain is KAGVTQTPRYLIKTRGQQVTLSCSPISGHRSVSWYQQTPGQGLQFLFEYFSETQRNKGNFPGRFSGRQFSNSRSEMNVSTLELGDSALYLCASSLVGGTSGLYEQYFGPGTRLTVT.

The J gene is TRBJ1-2, the V gene TRBV19; D possibly corresponds to TRBD1 (5 bases). The germline gives CDR1 LNHDA, CDR2 SQIVND (reference sequence). V was cut by 6 bases and J by 5 bases, with 16 bases left in between. The CDR3 sequence is 14 residues long. CDR3 coding DNA: TGTGCCAGTAGCTCCCTTGGGGGGGAGTATGGCTACACCTTC. Amino acid sequence: CASSSLGGEYGYTF.

The V call is TRBV27, the J call TRBJ2-7, with D perhaps matching TRBD2 (6 bases). The V gene's germline CDR1 is MNHEY and CDR2 SMNVEV (reference sequence). The CDR3 has 16 amino acids. V shed 6 bases and J shed 7 bases, with 25 bases lying between them. The CDR3 here is CASSSPMRGGLAEQYF. As DNA, the CDR3 is TGTGCCAGCAGCTCTCCGATGAGAGGAGGGCTAGCGGAGCAGTACTTC.

In its sample, this clone was seen a few times. V is TRBV2 and J is TRBJ2-7; tentatively, D is TRBD1 (6 bases). The CDR3 covers 13 residues. Per the germline V gene, CDR1 is SNHLY and CDR2 is FYNNEI. The V gene lost 2 bases and the J gene lost 4 bases, with 9 bases spanning the gap. CDR3 bases: TGTGCCAGCAGTGAACAGGACAGTTACGAGCAGTACTTC. It yields the protein CASSEQDSYEQYF.

The J gene is TRBJ2-1, the V gene TRBV11-3, with 9 bases matching TRBD1. CDR1 and CDR2 from the germline V gene are SGHNT and YENEEA. V was clipped by 3 bases and J by 2 bases; unmatched bases: 2. The CDR3 length is 15 residues. The CDR3 loop reads CASSLGQGAYNEQFF. CDR3 nucleotide sequence: TGTGCCAGCAGCTTGGGACAGGGAGCCTACAATGAGCAGTTCTTC.

The chain carries TRBV19 and TRBJ2-5, with D possibly being TRBD2 (6 bases). The CDR3 is made up of 15 amino acids. Trimming stripped 5 bases from V and 5 bases from J, with 18 bases between. Germline V gene sequence: CDR1 LNHDA, CDR2 SQIVND (reference sequence). The CDR3 sequence is CASSLREAGGETQYF. CDR3 nucleotides: TGTGCCAGTAGTCTACGGGAAGCTGGGGGGGAGACCCAGTACTTC.

The gene calls are TRBV25-1 and TRBJ2-1; TRBD2 matches at 8 bases. The CDR3 extends over 16 amino acids. The germline V gene has CDR1 MGHDK and CDR2 SYGVNS. J gave up 1 base and V 5 bases, and 7 bases lay outside the gene matches. CDR3 sequence: CASSPKTSASYNEQFF. In DNA form, the CDR3 reads TGTGCCAGCAGTCCCAAGACTAGCGCGTCCTACAATGAGCAGTTCTTC.

The J gene is TRBJ2-7, the V gene TRBV2; 9 nucleotides align to TRBD1. Per germline, CDR1 SNHLY and CDR2 FYNNEI. The CDR3 loop spans 14 amino acids. The V gene end was trimmed by 6 bases and the J gene end by 6 bases; junction bases not matched to a gene: 9. CDR3 region: CASSRTGEVSEQYF. The CDR3 nucleotides are TGTGCCAGCAGCCGGACAGGGGAGGTGAGCGAGCAGTACTTC. Looking up the rest from reference TRBV2 and TRBJ2-7 gives the full variable domain: EPEVTQTPSHQVTQMGQEVILRCVPISNHLYFYWYRQILGQKVEFLVSFYNNEISEKSEIFDDQFSVERPDGSNFTLKIRSTKLEDSAMYFCASSRTGEVSEQYFGPGTRLTVT.

The V and J genes are TRBV11-3 and TRBJ2-2; 7 nucleotides line up with TRBD2. After removal of 8 bases from V and 6 bases from J, the junction contained 15 bases not matched to a gene. In germline, CDR1 is SGHNT, CDR2 YENEEA. The CDR3 spans 16 residues. This CDR3 is CASGVLGGSRAGELFF. The CDR3 coding sequence is TGTGCCAGCGGCGTTCTCGGCGGGAGCCGAGCCGGGGAGCTGTTTTTT.

The CDR3 DNA is TGTGCCAGTAGTATAACGGGAGGACGCGATCAGCCCCAGCATTTT. Encoded protein: CASSITGGRDQPQHF. The V and J genes are TRBV19 and TRBJ1-5; D call uncertain. V was shortened by 2 bases and J by 5 bases, with 13 bases between the two germline ends. This CDR3 contains 15 residues. Germline lookup yields CDR1 LNHDA and CDR2 SQIVND (reference sequence). Using reference TRBV19 and TRBJ1-5 for the parts outside the CDR3, the full variable domain is DGGITQSPKYLFRKEGQNVTLSCEQNLNHDAMYWYRQDPGQGLRLIYYSQIVNDFQKGDIAEGYSVSREKKESFPLTVTSAQKNPTAFYLCASSITGGRDQPQHFGDGTRLSIL.

The chain couples TRBV7-9 to TRBJ2-3; 9 bases map to TRBD1. Germline assignment: CDR1 SEHNR and CDR2 FQNEAQ (reference sequence). Trimming took 3 bases from V and 4 from J; bases not matched to a gene: 5. The CDR3 covers 15 residues. In DNA form, the CDR3 reads TGTGCCAGCAGCTTCGGGGACAGGGTGCCAGATACGCAGTATTTT. It yields the protein CASSFGDRVPDTQYF. Based on the CDR3 plus reference TRBV7-9 and TRBJ2-3, the full variable domain is DTGVSQNPRHKITKRGQNVTFRCDPISEHNRLYWYRQTLGQGPEFLTYFQNEAQLEKSRLLSDRFSAERPKGSFSTLEIQRTEQGDSAMYLCASSFGDRVPDTQYFGPGTRLTVL.

This chain links TRBV15 with TRBJ2-5; a weak D match, TRBD2 (6 bases). The germline CDR1 and CDR2 sequences are LNHNV and YYDKDF (reference sequence). Trimming stripped 6 bases from V and 4 bases from J, with 15 bases between. CDR3 length: 14 residues. CDR3 amino acids: CATSRGGSTETQYF. CDR3 nucleotides: TGTGCCACCAGTCGGGGAGGTTCGACAGAGACCCAGTACTTC.

This clone showed up just once. This chain's CDR3 is CASSRSGNSYEQYF. In DNA, the CDR3 is TGTGCCAGCAGTCGTAGCGGGAACTCCTACGAGCAGTACTTC. The chain links TRBV7-6 to TRBJ2-7; 8 bases match TRBD2. Germline trimming cut 6 bases from V and 0 bases from J; bases unmatched to any gene: 4. CDR3 length equals 14 residues. The V gene's germline CDR1 is SGHVS and CDR2 FNYEAQ.

The V gene is TRBV6-1, the J gene TRBJ2-1, with 11 bases lining up with TRBD2. Trimming removed 6 bases from V and 8 bases from J; junction bases left unmatched: 3. CDR1 is MNHNS and CDR2 is SASEGT in the germline V gene. The CDR3 covers 13 residues. The CDR3 region has the DNA TGTGCCAGCAGGACTAGCGGGACGGATGAGCAGTTCTTC. The encoded protein is CASRTSGTDEQFF.

This clone came up once. The V gene is TRBV5-4, the J gene TRBJ2-7, with 10 bases that match TRBD1. J gave up 5 bases and V 4 bases, and 3 bases lay outside the gene matches. The CDR3 totals 13 residues. Germline V gene data show CDR1 as SGHNT and CDR2 as YYREEE (reference sequence). CDR3 sequence: CASSLGTGDEQYF. The CDR3 DNA reads as TGTGCCAGCAGCCTCGGGACAGGGGACGAGCAGTACTTC. Combining the CDR3 with reference TRBV5-4 and TRBJ2-7 gives the whole variable domain ETGVTQSPTHLIKTRGQQVTLRCSSQSGHNTVSWYQQALGQGPQFIFQYYREEENGRGNFPPRFSGLQFPNYSSELNVNALELDDSALYLCASSLGTGDEQYFGPGTRLTVT.

DNA of the CDR3: TGCGCCAGCAGCCAAGATGGGGCAGGGGGGAATTGGAACACCATATATTTT. This gives the protein CASSQDGAGGNWNTIYF. The V gene is TRBV4-3, the J gene TRBJ1-3; 7 bases agree with TRBD1. Germline lookup yields CDR1 LGHNA and CDR2 YSLEER. J was trimmed by 7 bases and V by 0 bases; bases with no gene match: 12. This CDR3 region has 17 residues.

The chain carries TRBV7-8 and TRBJ2-2, with 7 bases matching TRBD2. The germline V gene encodes CDR1 SGHVS and CDR2 FQNEAQ. Trimming took 0 bases from V and 4 from J; bases not matched to a gene: 5. This CDR3 spans 16 amino acids. The CDR3 here is CASSLAGGSSTGELFF. Written as DNA, the CDR3 is TGTGCCAGCAGCTTAGCGGGAGGGTCGAGCACCGGGGAGCTGTTTTTT.

The chain employs TRBV4-3 and TRBJ2-7, with 8 bases fitting TRBD2. The J segment lost 6 bases and the V segment lost 0 bases, leaving 13 bases of the junction unmatched. CDR3 size: 17 residues. Germline values: CDR1 LGHNA, CDR2 YSLEER. The CDR3, as DNA: TGCGCCAGCAGCCAAGATGTGAGTAGCGGGATGCGGCGCGAGCAGTACTTC. Translated, it gives CASSQDVSSGMRREQYF.

This clone is a singleton in its sample. The chain uses TRBV7-9 and TRBJ2-1, with TRBD2 matching over 11 bases. The CDR3 contains 14 residues. After removal of 3 bases from V and 9 bases from J, the junction contained 4 bases not matched to a gene. Germline CDR1 and CDR2: SEHNR and FQNEAQ (reference sequence). For the CDR3, the DNA is TGTGCCAGCAGCTTTGTACTAGCGGGAGCTGAGCAGTTCTTC. Translated, it gives CASSFVLAGAEQFF.

The chain links TRBV5-1 to TRBJ2-2, with 11 bases fitting TRBD1. The CDR3 runs to 16 residues. V was pared by 6 bases and J by 5 bases, with 9 bases of the junction left unmatched. The germline gives CDR1 SGHRS, CDR2 YFSETQ. CDR3: CASTTLGTGGTGELFF. CDR3 nucleotides: TGCGCCAGCACCACTTTAGGGACAGGGGGGACCGGGGAGCTGTTTTTT.

To note about this clone: Germline and junction disagree at one end, which may indicate a read error. V gene TRBV7-7 combines with J gene TRBJ1-5; no firm D call. The CDR3 runs 17 residues. Germline-derived CDR1 and CDR2 are SSHAT and FNYEAQ (reference sequence). The CDR3 bases are TGTGCTAGCACTAAGAAGGAGGGTAAGTTTTTCGGTCAGCCCCAGCATTTT. Its translation is CASTKKEGKFFGQPQHF.

The CDR3 here is CASSQDLRGNQDTQYF. In DNA, the CDR3 is TGTGCCAGCAGCCAAGATCTGAGGGGGAATCAAGATACGCAGTATTTT. The chain carries TRBV4-2 and TRBJ2-3; a weak D match, TRBD1 (6 bases). From germline, CDR1 is LGHNA and CDR2 YNFKEQ. Trimming stripped 0 bases from V and 5 bases from J, with 15 bases between. This CDR3 comprises 16 residues.